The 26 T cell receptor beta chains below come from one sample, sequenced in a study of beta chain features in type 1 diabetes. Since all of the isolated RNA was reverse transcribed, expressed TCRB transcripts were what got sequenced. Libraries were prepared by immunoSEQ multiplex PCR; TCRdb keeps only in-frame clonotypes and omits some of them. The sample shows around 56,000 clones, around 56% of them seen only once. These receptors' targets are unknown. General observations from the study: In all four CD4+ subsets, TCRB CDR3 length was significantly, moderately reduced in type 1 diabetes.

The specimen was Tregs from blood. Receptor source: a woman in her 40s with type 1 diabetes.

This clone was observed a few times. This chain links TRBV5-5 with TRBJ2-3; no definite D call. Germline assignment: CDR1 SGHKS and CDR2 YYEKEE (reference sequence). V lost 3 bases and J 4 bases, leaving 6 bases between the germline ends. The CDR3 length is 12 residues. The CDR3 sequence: CASSYTPDTQYF. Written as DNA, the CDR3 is TGTGCCAGCAGCTATACACCAGATACGCAGTATTTT.

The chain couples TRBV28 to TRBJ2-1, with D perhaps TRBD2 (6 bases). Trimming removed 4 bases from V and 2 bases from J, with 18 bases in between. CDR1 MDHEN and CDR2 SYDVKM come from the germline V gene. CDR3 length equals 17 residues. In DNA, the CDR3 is TGTGCCAGCAGTTCCCCGGGAACACTAGCTGCCTACAATGAGCAGTTCTTC. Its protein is CASSSPGTLAAYNEQFF.

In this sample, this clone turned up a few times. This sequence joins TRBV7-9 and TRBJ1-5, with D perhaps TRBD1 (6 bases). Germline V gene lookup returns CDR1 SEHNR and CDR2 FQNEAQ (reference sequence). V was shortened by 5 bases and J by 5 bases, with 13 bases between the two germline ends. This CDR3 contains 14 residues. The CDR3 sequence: CASSLGQPYQPQHF. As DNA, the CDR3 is TGTGCCAGCAGCCTTGGACAGCCTTATCAGCCCCAGCATTTT.

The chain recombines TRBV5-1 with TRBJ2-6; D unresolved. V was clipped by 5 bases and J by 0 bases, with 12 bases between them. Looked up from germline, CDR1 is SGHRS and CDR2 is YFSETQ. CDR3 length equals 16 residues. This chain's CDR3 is CASSSTASSGANVLTF. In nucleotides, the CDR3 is TGCGCCAGCAGTTCGACTGCGAGCTCTGGGGCCAACGTCCTGACTTTC.

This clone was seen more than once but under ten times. As DNA, the CDR3 is TGTGCCAGCACCTCCGCGGGGGGGAAAGAGACCCAGTACTTC. As protein: CASTSAGGKETQYF. The chain links TRBV28 to TRBJ2-5; 9 positions agree with TRBD2. This CDR3 is 14 amino acids long. V shed 7 bases, J shed 3 bases, and the junction held 6 bases outside the gene matches. CDR1 and CDR2 from the germline V gene are MDHEN and SYDVKM. The variable domain in full, completed from reference TRBV28 and TRBJ2-5, reads DVKVTQSSRYLVKRTGEKVFLECVQDMDHENMFWYRQDPGLGLRLIYFSYDVKMKEKGDIPEGYSVSREKKERFSLILESASTNQTSMYLCASTSAGGKETQYFGPGTRLLVL.

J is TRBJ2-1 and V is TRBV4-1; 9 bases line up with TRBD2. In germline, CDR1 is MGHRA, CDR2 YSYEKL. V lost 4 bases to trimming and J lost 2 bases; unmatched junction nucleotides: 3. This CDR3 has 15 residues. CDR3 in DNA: TGCGCCAGCAGCCCTGCTAGCGGGACCTACAATGAGCAGTTCTTC. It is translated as CASSPASGTYNEQFF.

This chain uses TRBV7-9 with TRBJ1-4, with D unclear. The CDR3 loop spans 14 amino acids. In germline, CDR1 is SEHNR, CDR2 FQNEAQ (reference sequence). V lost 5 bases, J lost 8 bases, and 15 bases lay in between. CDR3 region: CASSRPSGGEKLFF. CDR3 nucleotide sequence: TGTGCCAGCAGCCGCCCGTCCGGAGGGGAAAAACTGTTTTTT.

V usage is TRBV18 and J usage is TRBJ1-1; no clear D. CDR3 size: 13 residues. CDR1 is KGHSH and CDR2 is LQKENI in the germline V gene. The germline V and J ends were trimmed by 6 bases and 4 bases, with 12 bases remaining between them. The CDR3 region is CASSTNGGTEAFF. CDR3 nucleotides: TGTGCCAGCTCGACTAACGGAGGCACTGAAGCTTTCTTT.

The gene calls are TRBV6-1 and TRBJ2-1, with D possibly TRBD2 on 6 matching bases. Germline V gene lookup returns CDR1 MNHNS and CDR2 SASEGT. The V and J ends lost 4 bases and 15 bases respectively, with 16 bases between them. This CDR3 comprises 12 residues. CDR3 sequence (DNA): TGTGCCAGCAGTGCGGGAGCCCCGGGATGGTTCTTC. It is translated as CASSAGAPGWFF.

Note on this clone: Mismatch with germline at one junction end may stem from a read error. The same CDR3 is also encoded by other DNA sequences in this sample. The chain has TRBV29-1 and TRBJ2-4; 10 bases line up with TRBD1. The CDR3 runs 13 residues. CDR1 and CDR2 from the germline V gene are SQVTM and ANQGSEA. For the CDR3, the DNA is TGCAGCGTTCTGACAGGGGGCAAGTACATTCAATACTTC. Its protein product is CSVLTGGKYIQYF.

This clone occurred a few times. The CDR3 here is CASSQGGDRAYGYTF. CDR3 DNA sequence: TGCGCCAGCAGCCAAGGTGGGGACAGGGCCTATGGCTACACCTTC. This chain links TRBV4-1 with TRBJ1-2, with TRBD1 matching over 9 bases. From germline, CDR1 is MGHRA and CDR2 YSYEKL. The V and J ends lost 1 base and 4 bases, in that order; junction bases with no gene match: 4. The CDR3 extends over 15 amino acids.

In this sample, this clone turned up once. This CDR3 is CASSPEAGATGNTIYF. The CDR3 DNA follows: TGTGCCAGCTCACCGGAGGCGGGGGCGACGGGAAACACCATATATTTT. This sequence joins TRBV18 and TRBJ1-3; TRBD1 is a possible D gene (6 bases). The CDR3 has 16 residues. Looked up from germline, CDR1 is KGHSH and CDR2 is LQKENI. V lost 3 bases and J 4 bases, leaving 16 bases between the germline ends.

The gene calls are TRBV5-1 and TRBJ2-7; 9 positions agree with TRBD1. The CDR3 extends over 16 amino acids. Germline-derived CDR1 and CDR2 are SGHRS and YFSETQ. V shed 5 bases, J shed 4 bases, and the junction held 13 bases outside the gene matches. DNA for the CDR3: TGCGCCAGCAGTTATTCCACCGGGACAGGGAATTACGAGCAGTACTTC. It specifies CASSYSTGTGNYEQYF.

CDR3 protein: CASKERESTGELFF. CDR3 in DNA: TGTGCCAGCAAGGAGCGGGAGTCCACCGGGGAGCTGTTTTTT. V usage is TRBV2 and J usage is TRBJ2-2, with 8 bases matching TRBD2. The CDR3 sequence is 14 residues long. Germline V CDR1 and CDR2: SNHLY, FYNNEI. V lost 7 bases, J lost 4 bases, and 5 bases stayed unmatched.

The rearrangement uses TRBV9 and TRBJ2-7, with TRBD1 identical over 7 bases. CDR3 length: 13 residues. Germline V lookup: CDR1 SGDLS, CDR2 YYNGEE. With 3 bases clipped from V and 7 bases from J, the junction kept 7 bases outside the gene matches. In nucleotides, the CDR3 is TGTGCCAGCAGCGGACAGGGCGTGGGGGAGCAGTACTTC. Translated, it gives CASSGQGVGEQYF.

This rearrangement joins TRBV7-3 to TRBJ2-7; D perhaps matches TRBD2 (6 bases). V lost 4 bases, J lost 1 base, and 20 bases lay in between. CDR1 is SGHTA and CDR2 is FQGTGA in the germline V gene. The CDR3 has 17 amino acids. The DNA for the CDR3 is TGTGCCAGCAGCTCCCAACCGGGGACTGACCTTTCCTACGAGCAGTACTTC. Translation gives CASSSQPGTDLSYEQYF.

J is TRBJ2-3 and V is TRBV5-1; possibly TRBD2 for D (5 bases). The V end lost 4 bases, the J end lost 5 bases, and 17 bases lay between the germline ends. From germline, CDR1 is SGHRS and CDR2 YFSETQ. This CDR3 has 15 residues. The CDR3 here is CASSGTGYLGDTQYF. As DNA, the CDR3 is TGCGCCAGCAGCGGTACGGGGTACCTAGGAGATACGCAGTATTTT.

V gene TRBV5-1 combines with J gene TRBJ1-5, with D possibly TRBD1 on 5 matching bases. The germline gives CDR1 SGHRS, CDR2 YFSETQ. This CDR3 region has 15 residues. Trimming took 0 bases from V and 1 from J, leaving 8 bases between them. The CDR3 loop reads CASSLEGNSNQPQHF. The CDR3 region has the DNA TGCGCCAGCAGCTTGGAGGGGAACAGCAATCAGCCCCAGCATTTT.

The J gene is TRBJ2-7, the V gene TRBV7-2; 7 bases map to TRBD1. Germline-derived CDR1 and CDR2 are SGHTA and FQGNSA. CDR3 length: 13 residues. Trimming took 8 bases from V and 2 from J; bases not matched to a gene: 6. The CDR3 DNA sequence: TGTGCCAGCTTAGGGGACAGAGCCTACGAGCAGTACTTC. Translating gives CASLGDRAYEQYF.

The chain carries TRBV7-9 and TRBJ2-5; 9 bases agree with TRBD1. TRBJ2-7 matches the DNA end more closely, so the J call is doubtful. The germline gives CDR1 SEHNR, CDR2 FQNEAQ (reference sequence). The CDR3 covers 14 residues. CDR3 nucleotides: TGTGCCAGCAGCGGACAGGGGTCCGCCTACGAGCAGTACTTC. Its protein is CASSGQGSAYEQYF.

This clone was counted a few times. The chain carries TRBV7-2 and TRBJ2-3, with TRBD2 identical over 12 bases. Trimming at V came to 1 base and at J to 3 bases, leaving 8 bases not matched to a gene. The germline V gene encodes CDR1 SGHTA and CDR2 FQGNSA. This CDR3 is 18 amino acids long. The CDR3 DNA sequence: TGTGCCAGCAGCTTAGTAGGACTAGCGGGAAGGGTGACAGATACGCAGTATTTT. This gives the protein CASSLVGLAGRVTDTQYF.

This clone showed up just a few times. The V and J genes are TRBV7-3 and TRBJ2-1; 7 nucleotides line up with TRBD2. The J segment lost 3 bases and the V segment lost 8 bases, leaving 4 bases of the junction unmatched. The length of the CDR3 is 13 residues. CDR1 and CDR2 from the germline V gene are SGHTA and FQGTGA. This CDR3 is CASSSGGYNEQFF. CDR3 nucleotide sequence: TGTGCCAGCTCGTCGGGGGGCTACAATGAGCAGTTCTTC.

CDR3 loop: CASSAGTGHSPLHF. In DNA form, the CDR3 reads TGTGCCAGCAGTGCCGGGACAGGGCATTCACCCCTCCACTTT. The chain combines TRBV7-3 with TRBJ1-6; 9 nucleotides line up with TRBD1. Germline-derived CDR1 and CDR2 are SGHTA and FQGTGA. With V trimmed by 6 bases and J by 8 bases, 5 bases remained unmatched. This CDR3 contains 14 residues.

CDR3 loop: CSVWGTGGTEAFF. CDR3 sequence (DNA): TGCAGCGTGTGGGGGACAGGGGGAACTGAAGCTTTCTTT. The J gene is TRBJ1-1, the V gene TRBV29-1, with 11 positions matching TRBD1. From germline, CDR1 is SQVTM and CDR2 ANQGSEA. The CDR3 totals 13 residues. J gave up 5 bases and V 6 bases, and 5 bases lay outside the gene matches.

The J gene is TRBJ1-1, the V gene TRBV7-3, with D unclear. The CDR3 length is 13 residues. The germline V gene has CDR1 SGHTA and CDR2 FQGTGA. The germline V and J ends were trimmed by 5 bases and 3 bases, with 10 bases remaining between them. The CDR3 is CASSDRYDTEAFF. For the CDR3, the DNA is TGTGCCAGCAGCGATCGGTATGACACTGAAGCTTTCTTT.

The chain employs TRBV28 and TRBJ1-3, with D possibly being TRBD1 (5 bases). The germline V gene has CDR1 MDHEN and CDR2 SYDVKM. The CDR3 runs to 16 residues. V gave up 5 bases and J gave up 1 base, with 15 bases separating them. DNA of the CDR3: TGTGCCAGCAGTAACCCCATCAGGGTATCTGGAAACACCATATATTTT. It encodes CASSNPIRVSGNTIYF.